The entry below describes one T cell receptor beta chain. Its antigen remains unidentified. The CDR3 end shows no conserved phenylalanine or tryptophan, and so a read error is likely. This record belongs to a study of OX40 agonist ivuxolimab in advanced cancers. Looking at the study overall: Patients got intravenous ivuxolimab at 0.01 to 10 mg/kg every 2 weeks.

Study-level points and caveats: Relative to CD4+ cells, CD8+ T cells on average had more expanded clones. Normalized T-cell clonal expansion was also low in a subset of nonresponders.

This CDR3 has 13 amino acids. The ends were cut back, 4 bases at V and 2 bases at J, with 8 bases in the middle. Per germline, CDR1 SNHLY and CDR2 FYNNEI. Assay: immunoSEQ multiplex PCR; the TCRdb copy retains only in-frame clones and omits some. This table has approximately 89,000 clones, roughly nine tenths appearing once. The sequencing here drew on CD4+ or CD8+ T cells sorted from blood, taken in a trial of the OX40 agonist ivuxolimab. The V gene is TRBV2, the J gene TRBJ1-2; D may be TRBD1 (5 bases). The TCR was taken from an adult with an advanced solid tumor such as melanoma, head and neck, liver or kidney cancer. The DNA of the CDR3 is TGTGCCAGCAGTGGGGGACGGAACTATGGCTACACCCTC. Translated: CASSGGRNYGYTL.